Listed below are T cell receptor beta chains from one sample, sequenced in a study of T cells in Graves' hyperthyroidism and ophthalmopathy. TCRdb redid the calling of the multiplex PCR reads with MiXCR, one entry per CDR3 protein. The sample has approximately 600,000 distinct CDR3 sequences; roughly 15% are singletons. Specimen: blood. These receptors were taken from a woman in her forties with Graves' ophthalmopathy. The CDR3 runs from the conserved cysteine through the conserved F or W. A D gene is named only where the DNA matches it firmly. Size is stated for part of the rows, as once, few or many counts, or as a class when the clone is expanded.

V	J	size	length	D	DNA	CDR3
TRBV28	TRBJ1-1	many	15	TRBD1	TGTGCCAGCAGCCTGATGGGGACAGGGGGTACTGAAGCTTTCTTT	CASSLMGTGGTEAFF
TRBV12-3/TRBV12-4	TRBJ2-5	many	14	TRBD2	TGTGCCAGCAAGCCCGGGACTAGCATAGAGACCCAGTACTTC	CASKPGTSIETQYF
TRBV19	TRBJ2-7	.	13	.	TGTGCCAGTAGTACCCCGGACCGACGCGAGCAGTACTTC	CASSTPDRREQYF
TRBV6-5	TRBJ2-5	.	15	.	TGTGCCAGCAGTTACTCGGCGGGACAACAAGAGACCCAGTACTTC	CASSYSAGQQETQYF
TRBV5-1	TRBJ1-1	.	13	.	TGCGCCAGCAGCGAGCCTCCGGTCACTGAAGCTTTCTTT	CASSEPPVTEAFF
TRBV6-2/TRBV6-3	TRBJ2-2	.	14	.	TGTGCCAGCAGTTACTCGAGGCAGACCGGGGAGCTGTTTTTT	CASSYSRQTGELFF
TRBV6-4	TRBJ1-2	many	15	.	TGTGCCAGCAGTGAATCGAATGGGGGGCAGGTTGGCTACACCTTC	CASSESNGGQVGYTF
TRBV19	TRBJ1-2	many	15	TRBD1	TGTGCCAGTAGTACGTGGACAGGGTCTAACTATGGCTACACCTTC	CASSTWTGSNYGYTF
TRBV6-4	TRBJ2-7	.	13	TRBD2	TGTGCCAGAGGACTAGGCAGCTCCTACGAGCAGTACTTC	CARGLGSSYEQYF
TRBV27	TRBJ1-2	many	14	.	TGTGCCAGCAGTTTTACAGGGAGTATCTATGGCTACACCTTC	CASSFTGSIYGYTF
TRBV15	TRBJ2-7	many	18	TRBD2	TGTGCCACCAGCAGAGATCCCTTAGCGGGGTTAGGGCACTACGAGCAGTACTTC	CATSRDPLAGLGHYEQYF
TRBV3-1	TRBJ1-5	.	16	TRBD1	TGTGCCAGCAGCCCCGATAAGACAGGGTCGGGTCAGCCCCAGCATTTT	CASSPDKTGSGQPQHF
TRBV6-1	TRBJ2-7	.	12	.	TGTGCCAGCAGTGAAGTTGGAGTAGAGCAGTACTTC	CASSEVGVEQYF
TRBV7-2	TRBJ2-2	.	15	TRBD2	TGTGCCAGCAGCCTATGGACTAGCGGGAGCGGGGAGCTGTTTTTT	CASSLWTSGSGELFF
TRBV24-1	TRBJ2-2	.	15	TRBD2	TGTGCCACCAGTGATTCCGGGAGGTGGACCGGGGAGCTGTTTTTT	CATSDSGRWTGELFF
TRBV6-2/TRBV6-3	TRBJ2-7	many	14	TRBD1	TGTGCCAGCAAGGGCCGGGACAGGGAGGACGAGCAGTACTTC	CASKGRDREDEQYF
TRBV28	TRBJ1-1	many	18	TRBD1	TGTGCCAGCAGTCCTAGGGGTCTCCTCAGGGGGTCCGGGACTGAAGCTTTCTTT	CASSPRGLLRGSGTEAFF
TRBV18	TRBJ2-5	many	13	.	TGTGCCAGCTCACCCTCGGGTGAGGAGACCCAGTACTTC	CASSPSGEETQYF
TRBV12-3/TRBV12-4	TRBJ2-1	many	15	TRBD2	TGTGCCAGCAGTTTCTCCTTCGGGAGGCCCAATGAGCAGTTCTTC	CASSFSFGRPNEQFF
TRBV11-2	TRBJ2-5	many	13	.	TGTGCCAGCATCCAGGGGGGAGGAGAGACCCAGTACTTC	CASIQGGGETQYF
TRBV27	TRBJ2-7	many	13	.	TGTGCCAGCAGTTGGGCGGGCCCCTACGAGCAGTACTTC	CASSWAGPYEQYF
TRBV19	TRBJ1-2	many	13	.	TGTGCCAGTAGTATAACCAGGGACTATGGCTACACCTTC	CASSITRDYGYTF
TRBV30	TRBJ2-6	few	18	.	TGTGCCTGGAGTGTACCTCGGAGAGGGGGTCTCGGGGCCAACGTCCTGACTTTC	CAWSVPRRGGLGANVLTF
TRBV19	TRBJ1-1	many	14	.	.	CASTSGRGDTEAFF
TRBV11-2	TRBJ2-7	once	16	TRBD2	TGTGCCAGCAGCTTACTAGCGGGAGGGCCGGAGTACGAGCAGTACTTC	CASSLLAGGPEYEQYF
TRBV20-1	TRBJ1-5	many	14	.	TGCAGTGCGGGGGGGCATAATAGCAATCAGCCCCAGCATTTT	CSAGGHNSNQPQHF
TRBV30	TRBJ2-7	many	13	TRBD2	TGTGCCTGGGGCTGGGACTACTCCTACGAGCAGTACTTC	CAWGWDYSYEQYF
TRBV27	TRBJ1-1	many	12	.	TGTGCCAGCCCTAGGAGGGACCCTGAAGCTTTCTTT	CASPRRDPEAFF
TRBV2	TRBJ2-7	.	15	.	TGTGCCAGCAGTGAGTCTAGCGCCGCGTTTTACGAGCAGTACTTC	CASSESSAAFYEQYF
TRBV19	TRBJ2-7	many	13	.	TGTGCCACCAGGCGGGGCGGAGCCTACGAGCAGTACTTC	CATRRGGAYEQYF
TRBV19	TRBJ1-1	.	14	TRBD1	TGTGCCAGTAGTGCGCTAACAGGGGTCCCTGAAGCTTTCTTT	CASSALTGVPEAFF
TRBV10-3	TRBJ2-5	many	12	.	TGTGCCATCAGTGGGAGTTTGGAGACCCAGTACTTC	CAISGSLETQYF
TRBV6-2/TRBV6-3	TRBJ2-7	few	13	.	TGTGCCAGCAGAAACATACGACTGCCCGAGCAGTACTTC	CASRNIRLPEQYF
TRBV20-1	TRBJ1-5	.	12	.	TGCAGTGGTGGACAGAGCAATCAGCCCCAGCATTTT	CSGGQSNQPQHF
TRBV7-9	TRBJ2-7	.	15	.	TGTGCCAGCAGCTTATTTACAGCCACAAACTACGAGCAGTACTTC	CASSLFTATNYEQYF
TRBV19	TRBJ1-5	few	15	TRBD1	TGTGCCAGTAGTCATGGGAGGGGGCCGGGACAGCCCCAGCATTTT	CASSHGRGPGQPQHF
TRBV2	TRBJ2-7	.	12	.	TGTGCCAGCAGGACAGGATGGTACGAGCAGTACTTC	CASRTGWYEQYF
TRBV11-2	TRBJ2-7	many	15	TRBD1	TGTGCCAGCACCGAGGGACAGACAAACTTCTACGAGCAGTACTTC	CASTEGQTNFYEQYF
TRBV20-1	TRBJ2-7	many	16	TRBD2	TGCAGTGCTAGAGATGTGTCTAGCGGGCGAGCCTACGAGCAGTACTTC	CSARDVSSGRAYEQYF
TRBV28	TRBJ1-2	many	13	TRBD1	TGTGCCAGCCTGCCAGGGGGACTCTATGGCTACACCTTC	CASLPGGLYGYTF
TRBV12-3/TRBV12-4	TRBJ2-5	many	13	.	TGTGCCAGCAGCCCCGTGGTGTCCGAGACCCAGTACTTC	CASSPVVSETQYF
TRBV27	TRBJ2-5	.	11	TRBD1	TGTGCCAGTGGACAGGGGGAGACCCAGTACTTC	CASGQGETQYF
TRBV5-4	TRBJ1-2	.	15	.	TGTGCCAGCAGCTTCACAACAGGGCCCACAGACTTTCCAACCTTC	CASSFTTGPTDFPTF
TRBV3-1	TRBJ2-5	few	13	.	TGTGCCAGCAGCCAAGAACCCCAAGAGACCCAGTACTTC	CASSQEPQETQYF
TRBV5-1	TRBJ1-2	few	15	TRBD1	TGCGCCAGCAGCTTGGACCCACAGGGGGCTAGGGGCTACACCTTC	CASSLDPQGARGYTF
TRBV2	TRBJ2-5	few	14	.	TGTGCCAGCAGCGCTGAGACGGCCAGGCAGGCCCAGTACTTC	CASSAETARQAQYF
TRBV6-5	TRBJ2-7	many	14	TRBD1	TGTGCCAGCAGCCCCGGGACAGCGTACTACGAGCAGTACTTC	CASSPGTAYYEQYF
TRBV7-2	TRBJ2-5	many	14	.	TGTGCCAGCAGCTTAGGGTCCCAGAAAGAGACCCAGTACTTC	CASSLGSQKETQYF
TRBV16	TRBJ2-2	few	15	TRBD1	TGTGCCAGCGCTCCCGGGACAGCGAACACCGGGGAGCTGTTTTTT	CASAPGTANTGELFF
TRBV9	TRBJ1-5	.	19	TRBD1	TGTGCCAGCAGCGTAGGGATTGGGACAGGAATCCTGAGCAATCAGCCCCAGCATTTT	CASSVGIGTGILSNQPQHF
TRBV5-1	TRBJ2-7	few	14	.	TGCGCCAGCAGCTTGGTGCAGGGATACTACGAGCAGTACTTC	CASSLVQGYYEQYF
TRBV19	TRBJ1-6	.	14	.	TGTGCCAGTAGTATTGGGGCCTCAAATTCACCCCTCCACTTT	CASSIGASNSPLHF
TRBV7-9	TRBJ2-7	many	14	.	TGTGCCAGCAGCTCGGGCCTTAACCGCTACGAGCAGTACTTC	CASSSGLNRYEQYF